The 12 T cell receptor beta chains presented below share a single source sample, sequenced in a study of tissue T cells after allogeneic stem cell transplantation (dated 2022 in TCRdb). The sample's time point label is to be understood as: mouse harvest day 14 after allogeneic transplant. Mouse grafts combined 10^7 T-cell-depleted bone marrow cells with 10^6 splenic CD5+ T cells, given via tail vein injection. The protocol used for the library was the immunoSEQ multiplex PCR assay. Drawn from immuneACCESS, this table holds only the in-frame rearrangements with V and J called that TCRdb kept. Clones are partly lost; checked studies trace under half to an unresolved V gene and leave the rest unexplained. The sample table holds more than 4,500 clones, of which roughly 31% were seen once. The top ten clones comprise around 7% of the sample. Sequencing was performed on skin. Receptor source: a female BALB/c mouse given C57BL/6 T cells with graft-versus-host disease after an allogeneic hematopoietic cell transplant.

Comments on this clone: Mouse germline and gene names are used. The CDR3 goes on 1 residue after the read ends, and that part is filled in from the germline J gene. V and J are TRBV26 and TRBJ1-4, with 9 bases that match TRBD1. Looked up from germline, CDR1 is KGHPV and CDR2 is FQNQEV (reference sequence). CDR3 size: 15 residues. V dropped 4 bases and J dropped 4; count of bases not matched to a gene: 4. This chain's CDR3 is CASSRGQGLNERLFF. CDR3 DNA, as far as it was read: TGTGCCAGCAGTCGCGGACAGGGGCTCAACGAAAGATTATTT.

As for this clone: Mouse germline and gene names are used. The read terminates 1 residue ahead of where the CDR3 ends, so the germline J gene completes it. The V and J genes are TRBV26 and TRBJ1-6, with D tentatively TRBD1 (6 bases). TRBJ1-6 counts as an open reading frame of uncertain function. V lost 2 bases, J lost 5 bases, and 7 bases lay in between. This CDR3 comprises 14 residues. In germline, CDR1 is KGHPV, CDR2 FQNQEV (reference sequence). The part of the CDR3 DNA that was read is TGTGCCAGCAGTCTGGGGACAAATAATTCGCCCCTCTAC. This gives the protein CASSLGTNNSPLY. The entire CDR3 sequence reads CASSLGTNNSPLYF.

In its sample, this clone ranks as medium-sized (0.01 to 0.1%). The gene names given are mouse names. The CDR3 sequence is CASSLARGMNNSPLYF. The covered CDR3 bases are TGTGCCAGCTCTCTCGCTCGGGGCATGAATAATTCGCCCCTCTAC. The V gene is TRBV12-2, the J gene TRBJ1-6; weak D call: TRBD1 (5 bases). The CDR3 end lies 1 residue beyond the end of the read and is filled in from the germline J gene. TRBJ1-6 counts as an open reading frame of uncertain function. The V end lost 0 bases, the J end lost 5 bases, and 13 bases lay between the germline ends. Germline V gene data show CDR1 as SGHLS and CDR2 as HYDKME. This CDR3 comprises 16 residues.

This clone is medium-sized (0.01 to 0.1%) by share. Gene names and germline match the mouse. Read sequence stops 1 residue before the CDR3 end, and the germline J gene provides the missing end. This chain uses TRBV20 with TRBJ1-4, with D perhaps TRBD1 (6 bases). The length of the CDR3 is 11 residues. Germline lookup yields CDR1 GFQATS and CDR2 STVNSAI. V gave up 4 bases and J gave up 6 bases, with 6 bases separating them. CDR3 DNA (partial): TGTGGTGCTACAGGGGACGAAAGATTATTT. Amino acids: CGATGDERLF. The entire CDR3 is CGATGDERLFF.

As to this clone: Gene and germline names: mouse. The missing CDR3 end, 1 residue past where the read stops, is filled in from the germline J gene. This sequence joins TRBV13-1 and TRBJ1-4; no reliable D call. The V end lost 5 bases, the J end lost 1 base, and 3 bases lay between the germline ends. The CDR3 is 12 residues long. Germline assignment: CDR1 NSHNY and CDR2 SYGAGN. Incomplete CDR3 DNA: TGTGCCAGCAGGGCTTCCAACGAAAGATTATTT. This sequence encodes CASRASNERLF. The full CDR3 is CASRASNERLFF.

As to this clone: Gene names and germline refer to mouse. The CDR3 is CASSGLGGRSYEQYF. Incomplete CDR3 DNA: TGTGCCAGCAGTGGACTGGGGGGGCGCTCCTATGAACAGTAC. This rearrangement joins TRBV26 to TRBJ2-7; 13 bases fit TRBD2. The CDR3 extends 1 residue past the end of the read, so its final part is completed from the germline J gene. CDR3 size: 15 residues. Per germline, CDR1 KGHPV and CDR2 FQNQEV (reference sequence). V lost 5 bases to trimming and J lost 0 bases; unmatched junction nucleotides: 1.

This clone was observed a few times. Gene names denote mouse genes. The missing CDR3 end, 1 residue past where the read stops, is filled in from the germline J gene. The J gene is TRBJ2-4, the V gene TRBV26; no reliable D call. Germline loops: CDR1 KGHPV, CDR2 FQNQEV (reference sequence). The length of the CDR3 is 14 residues. V lost 2 bases and J lost 0, with 6 bases in between. The covered CDR3 bases are TGTGCCAGCAGTCTGGCGGGGAGTCAAAACACCTTGTAC. Protein sequence: CASSLAGSQNTLY. The whole CDR3 region reads CASSLAGSQNTLYF.

This clone was picked up one time. Genes and germline are mouse. The read ends 1 residue shy of where the CDR3 ends; the end is completed using the germline J gene. The V and J genes are TRBV3 and TRBJ1-1; D call uncertain. Trimming removed 1 base at V and 4 bases at J, with 4 bases between. CDR3 size: 12 residues. CDR1 SNHLY and CDR2 FYNGKV come from the germline V gene (reference sequence). CDR3 sequence reads: CASSLGGTEVFF. CDR3 DNA (partial): TGTGCCAGCAGCTTAGGGGGCACAGAAGTCTTC.

This clone turned up a few times. Here the gene names and germline are mouse. The CDR3 extends 1 residue past the end of the read, so its final part is completed from the germline J gene. The chain is built from TRBV19 and TRBJ1-4; D gene uncertain. The CDR3 has 13 amino acids. Between the trimmed V and J ends, which lost 1 base and 1 base, there was a span of 2 bases. Looked up from germline, CDR1 is FNHDT and CDR2 is SITEND (reference sequence). Incomplete CDR3 DNA: TGTGCCAGCAGTATAAGTTCCAACGAAAGATTATTT. This translates into CASSISSNERLF. The CDR3 in its entirety is CASSISSNERLFF. Variable domain in full (rest from reference TRBV19 and TRBJ1-4): GGIITQTPKFLIGQEGQKLTLKCQQNFNHDTMYWYRQDSGKGLRLIYYSITENDLQKGDLSEGYDASREKKSSFSLTVTSAQKNEMAVFLCASSISSNERLFFGHGTKLSVL.

A note on this clone: The listed genes are named as in mouse. The read halts 1 residue ahead of the CDR3 end, with the missing end drawn from the germline J gene. The J gene is TRBJ2-5, the V gene TRBV26; TRBD1 might be the D (6 bases). In germline, CDR1 is KGHPV, CDR2 FQNQEV (reference sequence). This CDR3 has 11 residues. Trimming removed 6 bases from V and 6 bases from J, with 7 bases in between. The CDR3 spells CASRDRDTQYF. CDR3 bases read: TGTGCCAGCAGAGACAGGGACACCCAGTAC.

This clone is medium-sized (0.01 to 0.1%). Mouse germline and gene names are used. The sequence runs out 1 residue before the end of the CDR3; the remainder is reconstructed from the germline J gene. This chain links TRBV26 with TRBJ2-7, with 8 bases matching TRBD1. In germline, CDR1 is KGHPV, CDR2 FQNQEV (reference sequence). J gave up 9 bases and V 3 bases, and 4 bases lay outside the gene matches. The CDR3 loop spans 12 amino acids. The part of the CDR3 DNA that was read is TGTGCCAGCAGTCTCGACAGGGGAGCACAGTAC. Its protein is CASSLDRGAQY. The CDR3 in its entirety is CASSLDRGAQYF.

As regards this clone: Here the gene names and germline are mouse. Distinct nucleotide sequences in the sample also encode this CDR3. Incomplete CDR3 DNA: TGTGCCAGCAGTCTCTCGACTGGGGGCTATGAACAGTAC. Protein product: CASSLSTGGYEQY. The full CDR3 protein reads CASSLSTGGYEQYF. The rearrangement uses TRBV26 and TRBJ2-7; 9 bases fit TRBD2. The read terminates 1 residue ahead of where the CDR3 ends, so the germline J gene completes it. There are 14 residues in the CDR3. The junction had 3 bases not matched to a gene; V was cut back by 3 bases and J by 3 bases. In germline, CDR1 is KGHPV, CDR2 FQNQEV (reference sequence).